This TCR beta chain was recorded in a study of CD8+ T cells in alopecia areata listed by TCRdb under 2018. Turning to the overall study: The treated patients took part in an open-label pilot trial in which moderate-to-severe alopecia areata was treated with oral tofacitinib at 5 to 10 mg twice daily. Tofacitinib was administered for 6 to 18 months, and 6 months of follow-up off drug were then conducted to assess delayed response and recurrence. TCRbeta CDR3 regions were amplified by immunoSEQ multiplex PCR with 35 Vbeta forward and 13 Jbeta reverse primers. Biopsies were taken from tofacitinib-treated patients at baseline and again at 4 and 24 weeks into treatment, and several of those patients also had a later scalp biopsy. RNA was obtained with the PAXgene miRNA kit for fixed scalp, the miRNeasy kit for PBMCs, and the RNeasy kit for mouse skin. In both human patients and the C3H/HeJ mouse model, the study applied high-throughput TCRbeta sequencing to look at T cell clonal expansion in alopecia areata. Scalp clonality was compared among normal scalp (n=4), patchy alopecia areata scalp (n=8), and alopecia totalis/universalis scalp (n=8). In humans, TCRbeta sequencing was performed on scalp tissue and on sorted CD4+ and CD8+ peripheral blood T cells from healthy controls and from patients with patchy or totalis/universalis alopecia areata. Points the paper makes about the study in general: Compared with mice, TCR sequences shared between patients were less clear, possibly partly because of HLA diversity across the patient population. Compared with normal scalp, lesional scalp, particularly in alopecia totalis/universalis, had higher clonality and more expanded CD8+ clones, which suggests antigenic drive. Resident alphabeta T cells in normal human skin are also sequenced, complicating scalp TCR repertoire analysis, unlike mouse skin dominated by gammadelta T cells.

Sequences SGDLS (CDR1) and YYNGEE (CDR2) are obtained from the germline V gene. The CDR3 numbers 14 residues from cysteine through phenylalanine. The sequence is cut down to CDR3 DNA, 42 bases in frame from base 1. A distance of 10 bases separates the germline ends of V and J, which lose 0 bases and 6 bases respectively. The sample's time point label, decoded: baseline before oral tofacitinib. Lesional scalp punch biopsies and peripheral blood were collected from alopecia areata patients. Human scalp biopsies went straight into PAXgene tissue containers for immediate fixation. On this clone: The clone's antigen remains unknown. Base quality data are lacking; no much larger clone is found one base away.

Library prep was done by the immunoSEQ multiplex PCR assay. RNA was extracted from all samples and reverse transcribed into cDNA, which served as template for TCR sequencing. SuperScript III was used for first-strand cDNA synthesis, primed with a 2:1 mix of oligo-dT and random hexamers. Amplification bias was assessed with a synthetic immune receptor repertoire, and residual bias was removed computationally. As for the authors' bioinformatics: Raw reads were preprocessed to remove errors, and CDR3 was defined according to IMGT conventions as the region from the conserved cysteine to phenylalanine. Clonality was computed by normalizing Shannon entropy by log2 of the number of productive unique TCRs and subtracting the result from 1. Whether each scalp clone was CD4 or CD8 was inferred by checking scalp TCRbeta sequences against the CD4 and CD8 repertoires from sorted blood. Not all clones reach the TCRdb copy of this immuneACCESS table, which keeps in-frame sequences only. Checked studies attribute under half of the gap to unresolved V genes and leave the rest unexplained. For V, J and clone size, that table is used; D and trimming come from the DNA. In all, the sample holds under 25,000 clones, and more than 50% of those were seen once. Of the sample, 5.5% to 6.5% falls within the top ten clones.

The rearranged chain carries TRBV9 and TRBJ1-5, and TRBD1 may be the D gene, going by 5 matching bases. The starting material was skin, obtained at week 0. This clonotype originated in a human donor with alopecia areata. The CDR3 protein is CASSVGAGAQPQHF. The DNA is as follows: TGTGCCAGCAGCGTAGGCGCCGGGGCTCAGCCCCAGCATTTT.